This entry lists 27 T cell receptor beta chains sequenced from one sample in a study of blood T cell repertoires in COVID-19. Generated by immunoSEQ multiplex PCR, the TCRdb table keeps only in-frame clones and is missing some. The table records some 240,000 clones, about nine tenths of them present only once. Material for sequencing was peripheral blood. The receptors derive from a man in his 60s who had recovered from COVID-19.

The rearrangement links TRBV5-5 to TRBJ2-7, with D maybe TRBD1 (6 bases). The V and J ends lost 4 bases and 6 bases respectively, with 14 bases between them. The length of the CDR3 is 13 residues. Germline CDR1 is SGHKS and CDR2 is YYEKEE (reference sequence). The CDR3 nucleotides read TGTGCCAGCAGCCTTACCTCAGGGGTCGAGCAGTACGTC. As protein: CASSLTSGVEQYV.

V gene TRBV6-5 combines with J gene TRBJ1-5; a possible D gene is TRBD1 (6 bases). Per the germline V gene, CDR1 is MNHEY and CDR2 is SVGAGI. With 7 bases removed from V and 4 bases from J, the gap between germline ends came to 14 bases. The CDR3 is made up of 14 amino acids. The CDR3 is CASIGTGWNQPQHF. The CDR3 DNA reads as TGTGCCAGCATCGGCACAGGGTGGAATCAGCCCCAGCATTTT.

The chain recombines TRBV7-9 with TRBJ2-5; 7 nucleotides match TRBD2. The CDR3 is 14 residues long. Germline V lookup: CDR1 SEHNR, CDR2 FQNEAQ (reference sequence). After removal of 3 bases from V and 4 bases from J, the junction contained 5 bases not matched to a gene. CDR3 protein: CASSFRGGGETQYF. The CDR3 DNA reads TGTGCCAGCAGCTTTCGGGGCGGGGGAGAGACCCAGTACTTC.

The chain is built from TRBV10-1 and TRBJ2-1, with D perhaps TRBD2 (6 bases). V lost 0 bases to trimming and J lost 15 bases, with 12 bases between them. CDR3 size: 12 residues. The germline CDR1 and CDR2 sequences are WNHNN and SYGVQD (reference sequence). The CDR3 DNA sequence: TGCGCCAGCAGTGAGTCCGAACTAGCTATGTTCTTC. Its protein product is CASSESELAMFF.

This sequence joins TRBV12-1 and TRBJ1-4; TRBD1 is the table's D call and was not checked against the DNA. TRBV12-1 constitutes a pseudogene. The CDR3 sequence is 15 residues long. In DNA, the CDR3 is TGTGCCAGCAGCTTTGTAACAGGGATTAATGAAAAACTGTTTTTT. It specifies CASSFVTGINEKLFF.

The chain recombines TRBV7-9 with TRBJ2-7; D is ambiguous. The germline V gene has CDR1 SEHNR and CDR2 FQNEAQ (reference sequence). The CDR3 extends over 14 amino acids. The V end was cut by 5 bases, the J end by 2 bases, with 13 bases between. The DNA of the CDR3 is TGTGCCAGCAGCAATACCCAGGTACCCTACGAGCAGTACTTC. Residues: CASSNTQVPYEQYF.

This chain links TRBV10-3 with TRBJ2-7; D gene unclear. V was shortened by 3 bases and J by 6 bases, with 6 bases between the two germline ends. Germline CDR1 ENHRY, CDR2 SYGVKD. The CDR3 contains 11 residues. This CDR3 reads CAISDPSEQYF. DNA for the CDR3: TGTGCCATCAGTGACCCGTCCGAGCAGTACTTC.

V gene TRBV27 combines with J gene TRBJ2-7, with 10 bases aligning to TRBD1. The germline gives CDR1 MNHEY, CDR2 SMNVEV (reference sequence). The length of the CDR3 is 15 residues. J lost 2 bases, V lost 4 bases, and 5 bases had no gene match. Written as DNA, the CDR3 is TGTGCCAGCAGTTGGGGACAGGGGATTACCTACGAGCAGTACTTC. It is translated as CASSWGQGITYEQYF.

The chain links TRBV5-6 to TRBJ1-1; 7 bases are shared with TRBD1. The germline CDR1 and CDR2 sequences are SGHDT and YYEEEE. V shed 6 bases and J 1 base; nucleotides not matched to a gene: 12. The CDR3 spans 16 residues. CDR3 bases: TGTGCCAGCACCTTTGCCCCCGGGACAGCGAACACTGAAGCTTTCTTT. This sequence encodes CASTFAPGTANTEAFF.

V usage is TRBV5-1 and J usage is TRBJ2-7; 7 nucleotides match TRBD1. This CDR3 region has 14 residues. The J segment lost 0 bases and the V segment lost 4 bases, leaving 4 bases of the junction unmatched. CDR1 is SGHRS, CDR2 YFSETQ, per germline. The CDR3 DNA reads TGCGCCAGCAGCCCACAGGGGAACTCCTACGAGCAGTACGTC. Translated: CASSPQGNSYEQYV.

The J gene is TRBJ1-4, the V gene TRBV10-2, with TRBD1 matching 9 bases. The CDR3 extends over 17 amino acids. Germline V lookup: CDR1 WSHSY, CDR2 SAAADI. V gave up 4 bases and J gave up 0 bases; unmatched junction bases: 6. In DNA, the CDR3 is TGCGCCAGCAGTGTGTACAGGGGGCCTGCAACTAATGAAAAACTGTTTTTT. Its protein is CASSVYRGPATNEKLFF.

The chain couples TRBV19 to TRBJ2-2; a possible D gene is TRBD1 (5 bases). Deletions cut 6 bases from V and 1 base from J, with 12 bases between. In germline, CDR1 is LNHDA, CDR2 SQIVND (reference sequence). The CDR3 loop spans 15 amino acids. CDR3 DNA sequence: TGTGCCAGTAGAAAAGGGGAAGTGAACACCGGGGAGCTGTTTTTT. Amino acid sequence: CASRKGEVNTGELFF.

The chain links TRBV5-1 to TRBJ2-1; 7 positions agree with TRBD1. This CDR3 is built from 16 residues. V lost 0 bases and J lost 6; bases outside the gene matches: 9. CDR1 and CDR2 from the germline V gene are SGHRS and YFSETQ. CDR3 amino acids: CASSLGDREGLNEQFF. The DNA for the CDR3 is TGCGCCAGCAGCTTGGGCGACAGGGAAGGTCTCAATGAGCAGTTCTTC. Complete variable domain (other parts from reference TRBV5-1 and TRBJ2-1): KAGVTQTPRYLIKTRGQQVTLSCSPISGHRSVSWYQQTPGQGLQFLFEYFSETQRNKGNFPGRFSGRQFSNSRSEMNVSTLELGDSALYLCASSLGDREGLNEQFFGPGTRLTVL.

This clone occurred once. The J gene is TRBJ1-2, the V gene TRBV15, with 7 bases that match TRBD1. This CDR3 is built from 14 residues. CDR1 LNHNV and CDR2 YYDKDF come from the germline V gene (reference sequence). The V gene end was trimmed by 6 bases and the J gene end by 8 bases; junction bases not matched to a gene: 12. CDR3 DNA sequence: TGTGCCACCAGTGACAGGGCCGGTCAAGTGGGCTACACCTTC. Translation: CATSDRAGQVGYTF. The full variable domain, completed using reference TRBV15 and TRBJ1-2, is DAMVIQNPRYQVTQFGKPVTLSCSQTLNHNVMYWYQQKSSQAPKLLFHYYDKDFNNEADTPDNFQSRRPNTSFCFLDIRSPGLGDTAMYLCATSDRAGQVGYTFGSGTRLTVV.

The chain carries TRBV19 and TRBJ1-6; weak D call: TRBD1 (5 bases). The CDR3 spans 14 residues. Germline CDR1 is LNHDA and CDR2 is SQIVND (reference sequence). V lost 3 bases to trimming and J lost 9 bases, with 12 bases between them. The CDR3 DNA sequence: TGTGCCAGTAGTATTGGCAGGGAAGGTTCACCCCTCCACTTT. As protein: CASSIGREGSPLHF.

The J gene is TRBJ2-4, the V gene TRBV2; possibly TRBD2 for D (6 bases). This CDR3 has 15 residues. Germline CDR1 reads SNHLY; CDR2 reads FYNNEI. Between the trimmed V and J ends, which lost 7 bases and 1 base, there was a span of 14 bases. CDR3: CASKSEGAAKNIQYF. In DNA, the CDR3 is TGTGCCAGCAAGTCGGAGGGCGCCGCCAAAAACATTCAGTACTTC.

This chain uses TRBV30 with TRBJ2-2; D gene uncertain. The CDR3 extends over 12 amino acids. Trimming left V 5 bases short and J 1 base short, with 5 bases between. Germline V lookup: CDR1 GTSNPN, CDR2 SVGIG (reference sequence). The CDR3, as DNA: TGTGCCTGGGACATGAACACCGGGGAGCTGTTTTTT. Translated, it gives CAWDMNTGELFF. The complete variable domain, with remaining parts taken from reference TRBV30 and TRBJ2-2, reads SQTIHQWPATLVQPVGSPLSLECTVEGTSNPNLYWYRQAAGRGLQLLFYSVGIGQISSEVPQNLSASRPQDRQFILSSKKLLLSDSGFYLCAWDMNTGELFFGEGSRLTVL.

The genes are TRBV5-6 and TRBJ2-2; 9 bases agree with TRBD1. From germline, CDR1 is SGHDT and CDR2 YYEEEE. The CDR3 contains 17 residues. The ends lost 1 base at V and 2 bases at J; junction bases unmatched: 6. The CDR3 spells CASSLSPGQGNTGELFF. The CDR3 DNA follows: TGTGCCAGCAGCTTGTCCCCGGGACAGGGTAACACCGGGGAGCTGTTTTTT.

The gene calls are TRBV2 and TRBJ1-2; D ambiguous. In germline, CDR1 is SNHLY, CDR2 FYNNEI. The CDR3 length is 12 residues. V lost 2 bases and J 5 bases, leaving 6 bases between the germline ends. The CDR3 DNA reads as TGTGCCAGCAGTGAACTTGAGTATGGCTACACCTTC. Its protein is CASSELEYGYTF.

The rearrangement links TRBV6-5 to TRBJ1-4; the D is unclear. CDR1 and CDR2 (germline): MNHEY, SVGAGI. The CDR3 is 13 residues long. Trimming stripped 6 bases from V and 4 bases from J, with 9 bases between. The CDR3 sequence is CASSRQFNEKLFF. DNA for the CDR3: TGTGCCAGCAGCCGACAATTTAATGAAAAACTGTTTTTT.

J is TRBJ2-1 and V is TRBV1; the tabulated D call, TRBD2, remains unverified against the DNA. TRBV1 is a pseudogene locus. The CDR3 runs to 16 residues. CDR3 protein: CTSSQDPSGGANEQFF. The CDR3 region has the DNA TGCACCAGCAGCCAAGATCCGAGCGGGGGGGCAAATGAGCAGTTCTTC.

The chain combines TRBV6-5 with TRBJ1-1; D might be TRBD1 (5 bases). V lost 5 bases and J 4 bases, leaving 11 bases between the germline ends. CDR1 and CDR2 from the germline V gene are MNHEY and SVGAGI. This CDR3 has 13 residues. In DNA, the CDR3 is TGTGCCAGCAGTCCGGCAGGGATCACTGAAGCTTTCTTT. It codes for CASSPAGITEAFF.

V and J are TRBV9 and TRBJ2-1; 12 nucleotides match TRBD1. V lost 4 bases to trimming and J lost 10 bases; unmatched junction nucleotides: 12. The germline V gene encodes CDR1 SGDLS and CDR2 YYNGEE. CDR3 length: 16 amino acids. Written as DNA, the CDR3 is TGTGCCAGCAGCCCCCCGGGACAGGGGGCCCCAAGGGAGCAGTTCTTC. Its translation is CASSPPGQGAPREQFF.

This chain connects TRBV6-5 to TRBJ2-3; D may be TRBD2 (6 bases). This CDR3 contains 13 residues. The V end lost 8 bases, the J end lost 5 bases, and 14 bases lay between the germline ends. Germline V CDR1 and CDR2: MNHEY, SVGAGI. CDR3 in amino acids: CASRYAGLDTQYF. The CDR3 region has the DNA TGTGCCAGCCGGTATGCGGGACTAGATACGCAGTATTTT.

CDR3 sequence (DNA): TGTGCCAGCCGGGAGAGGAGCTCCTACGAGCAGTACTTC. Its protein product is CASRERSSYEQYF. The genes are TRBV12-3 or TRBV12-4 and TRBJ2-7, with D possibly being TRBD2 (6 bases). The CDR3 runs to 13 residues. V shed 8 bases and J shed 0 bases, with 11 bases lying between them.

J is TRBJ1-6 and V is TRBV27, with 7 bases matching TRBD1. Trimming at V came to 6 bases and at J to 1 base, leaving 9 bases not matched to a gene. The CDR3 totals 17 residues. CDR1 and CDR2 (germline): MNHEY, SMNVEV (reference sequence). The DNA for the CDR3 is TGTGCCAGCAGGGCCGGGAAGGGGGCATCCTATAATTCACCCCTCCACTTT. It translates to CASRAGKGASYNSPLHF.

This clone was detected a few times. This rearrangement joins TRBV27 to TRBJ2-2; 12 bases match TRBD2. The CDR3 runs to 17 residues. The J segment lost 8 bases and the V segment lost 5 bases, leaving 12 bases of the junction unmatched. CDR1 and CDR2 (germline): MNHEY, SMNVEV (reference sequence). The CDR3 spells CASSPFRTSGEGGELFF. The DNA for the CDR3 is TGTGCCAGCAGTCCGTTCCGGACTAGCGGGGAAGGTGGGGAGCTGTTTTTT.